This entry lists 32 T cell receptor beta chains sequenced from one sample in a study of patients with pleural tuberculosis. TCRdb ran MiXCR on the reads and lists one entry per CDR3 protein. Of tens of thousands of distinct CDR3 sequences in the sample, 5.5% to 8% are singletons; the top ten hold around 15%. Source of these receptors: a human donor with pleural tuberculosis.

This clonotype was seen repeatedly, ten times or more. The rearrangement joins TRBV2 to TRBJ1-3; D not resolved. V was shortened by 2 bases and J by 0 bases, with 11 bases between the two germline ends. CDR3 length: 16 residues. Germline CDR1 and CDR2: SNHLY and FYNNEI. The CDR3 nucleotides are TGTGCCAGCAGTGAAAGTTTGGGGAGCTCTGGAAACACCATATATTTT. Protein product: CASSESLGSSGNTIYF.

This clonotype was counted ten times or more. The chain couples TRBV10-3 to TRBJ1-2, with TRBD1 matching 7 bases. CDR3 length: 16 amino acids. Germline CDR1 is ENHRY and CDR2 is SYGVKD. With 4 bases clipped from V and 2 bases from J, the junction kept 10 bases outside the gene matches. The CDR3 region has the DNA TGTGCCATCAGTGGTCTACGGGACAGCCAAAACTATGGCTACACCTTC. Protein: CAISGLRDSQNYGYTF.

This clonotype was counted many times. The chain has TRBV25-1 and TRBJ1-1, with D perhaps matching TRBD1 (5 bases). The germline gives CDR1 MGHDK, CDR2 SYGVNS. Trimming left V 8 bases short and J 1 base short, with 11 bases between. This CDR3 spans 13 amino acids. CDR3 in DNA: TGTGCCAGCGCCCGACAGCAGAACACTGAAGCTTTCTTT. It codes for CASARQQNTEAFF.

This clonotype was found many times. J is TRBJ1-5 and V is TRBV27, with no clear D. The CDR3 has 14 residues. V was cut by 5 bases and J by 5 bases, with 13 bases left in between. Germline V gene sequence: CDR1 MNHEY, CDR2 SMNVEV (reference sequence). The CDR3 sequence is CASSPHDTYQPQHF. The CDR3 bases are TGTGCCAGCAGTCCCCACGATACATATCAGCCCCAGCATTTT.

This clonotype appeared many times. The chain couples TRBV11-1 to TRBJ1-2; 11 positions match TRBD1. The V gene's germline CDR1 is SGHAT and CDR2 FQDESV (reference sequence). The CDR3 runs 15 residues. The J segment lost 6 bases and the V segment lost 2 bases, leaving 5 bases of the junction unmatched. This CDR3 is CASSLPGTGGNGYTF. In DNA, the CDR3 is TGTGCCAGCAGCTTACCCGGGACAGGGGGGAATGGCTACACCTTC.

This clonotype was seen at least ten times. V and J are TRBV6-2 or TRBV6-3 and TRBJ2-2; tentative D call: TRBD2 (5 bases). The germline gives CDR1 MNHEY, CDR2 SVGEGT. Trimming pared 2 bases from V and 5 bases from J, leaving 15 bases between. The CDR3 sequence is 16 residues long. The CDR3 DNA reads TGTGCCAGCAGTTACAGCGGCAAAGGTGATACCGGGGAGCTGTTTTTT. Translating gives CASSYSGKGDTGELFF.

The chain carries TRBV19 and TRBJ2-1, with unresolved D. CDR1 is LNHDA, CDR2 SQIVND, per germline (reference sequence). The CDR3 is 16 amino acids. Trimming stripped 3 bases from V and 5 bases from J, with 17 bases between. CDR3 protein: CASSIQLGLHNNEQFF. The CDR3 coding sequence is TGTGCCAGTAGTATCCAGCTGGGTTTGCATAACAATGAGCAGTTCTTC.

The sample holds many counts of this clonotype. The chain is built from TRBV20-1 and TRBJ1-5, with a possible D match to TRBD1 (5 bases). V was shortened by 0 bases and J by 4 bases, with 13 bases between the two germline ends. The CDR3 contains 15 residues. The germline V gene encodes CDR1 DFQATT and CDR2 SNEGSKA (reference sequence). CDR3 sequence (DNA): TGCAGTGCTAGAGAAGGGAGGGGAGGAAATCAGCCCCAGCATTTT. This sequence encodes CSAREGRGGNQPQHF.

This clonotype was detected many times. V and J are TRBV10-3 and TRBJ1-1, with D possibly matching TRBD1 (5 bases). The CDR3 runs to 14 residues. From germline, CDR1 is ENHRY and CDR2 SYGVKD. Trimming cost V 8 bases and J 3 bases, with 16 bases left between them. The CDR3 DNA reads as TGTGCCATCGGAACGGGGGACCGGGACACTGAAGCTTTCTTT. Translated, it gives CAIGTGDRDTEAFF.

In its sample, this clonotype was seen many times. This chain links TRBV4-2 with TRBJ2-3; D might be TRBD1 (5 bases). Germline assignment: CDR1 LGHNA and CDR2 YNFKEQ. V was shortened by 4 bases and J by 6 bases, with 8 bases between the two germline ends. The CDR3 contains 12 residues. This CDR3 is CASSPNRDTQYF. DNA of the CDR3: TGTGCCAGCAGCCCAAACAGGGATACGCAGTATTTT.

This clonotype appeared many times. The chain is built from TRBV11-2 and TRBJ2-5, with 7 bases lining up with TRBD2. The CDR3 contains 15 residues. Trimming cost V 5 bases and J 4 bases; bases outside gene matches: 10. Germline assignment: CDR1 SGHAT and CDR2 FQNNGV. CDR3 protein: CASSPWGGRRETQYF. The CDR3 bases are TGTGCCAGCAGCCCATGGGGGGGTCGGAGAGAGACCCAGTACTTC.

This clonotype has only a few counts. V is TRBV11-2 and J is TRBJ2-7; possibly TRBD1 or TRBD2 for D (6 bases each). The CDR3 sequence is 13 residues long. Looked up from germline, CDR1 is SGHAT and CDR2 is FQNNGV. The CDR3 region is CANSLRGAYEQYV. The CDR3 coding sequence is TGTGCCAACAGCCTAAGGGGGGCCTACGAGCAGTACGTC.

This clonotype was seen a handful of times. Compared with germline, one end of the junction differs, possibly owing to a read error. The V gene is TRBV5-6, the J gene TRBJ1-2; perhaps TRBD1 as D (5 bases). Germline V gene lookup returns CDR1 SGHDT and CDR2 YYEEEE. CDR3 length: 11 residues. The CDR3 coding sequence is TGTGCCAGCAGCTTGGCGGCAGGGACGGACTTC. The encoded protein is CASSLAAGTDF.

V and J are TRBV19 and TRBJ2-3, with D hard to call. This CDR3 is built from 12 residues. Germline CDR1 and CDR2: LNHDA and SQIVND (reference sequence). The V end lost 4 bases, the J end lost 2 bases, and 4 bases lay between the germline ends. CDR3 DNA: TGTGCCAGTAGTAAGAACACAGATACGCAGTATTTT. Its translation is CASSKNTDTQYF.

This clonotype has more than one count but fewer than ten. The CDR3 DNA reads TGTGCCAGCAGCTTGCAGGAGTTGGGTACAGATACGCAGTATTTT. Translated, it gives CASSLQELGTDTQYF. The V and J genes are TRBV5-4 and TRBJ2-3; no clear D. Germline V gene sequence: CDR1 SGHNT, CDR2 YYREEE (reference sequence). CDR3 length: 15 amino acids. V was cut by 1 base and J by 3 bases, with 12 bases left in between. Full variable domain (outside the CDR3, taken from reference TRBV5-4 and TRBJ2-3): ETGVTQSPTHLIKTRGQQVTLRCSSQSGHNTVSWYQQALGQGPQFIFQYYREEENGRGNFPPRFSGLQFPNYSSELNVNALELDDSALYLCASSLQELGTDTQYFGPGTRLTVL.

This clonotype appeared many times. The chain carries TRBV11-1 and TRBJ2-1, with D possibly matching TRBD1 (6 bases). V lost 4 bases and J lost 8, with 12 bases in between. There are 13 residues in the CDR3. The germline V gene encodes CDR1 SGHAT and CDR2 FQDESV (reference sequence). Here the CDR3 DNA reads TGTGCCAGCAGCTACGGACAGAGGGATGAGCAGTTCTTC. Its translation is CASSYGQRDEQFF.

This clonotype was seen ten or more times. The chain joins TRBV27 to TRBJ2-1; D not certain. In germline, CDR1 is MNHEY, CDR2 SMNVEV (reference sequence). V shed 2 bases and J shed 6 bases, with 8 bases lying between them. This CDR3 contains 13 residues. The CDR3 reads CASSLNLFNEQFF. The CDR3 DNA reads TGTGCCAGCAGTTTAAACCTTTTCAATGAGCAGTTCTTC.

This clonotype has a handful of counts. V gene TRBV20-1 combines with J gene TRBJ2-7; possible D gene TRBD2, 6 bases. The CDR3 sequence is 15 residues long. Germline CDR1 and CDR2: DFQATT and SNEGSKA (reference sequence). Deletions cut 1 base from V and 2 bases from J, with 15 bases between. This CDR3 is CSARGRPGGAYEQYV. For the CDR3, the DNA is TGCAGTGCTAGAGGGCGCCCCGGGGGAGCCTACGAGCAGTACGTC.

This clonotype occurred many times. J is TRBJ1-5 and V is TRBV6-1, with D perhaps TRBD1 (6 bases). V lost 6 bases to trimming and J lost 3 bases, with 12 bases between them. Germline values: CDR1 MNHNS, CDR2 SASEGT. This CDR3 spans 14 amino acids. CDR3 sequence (DNA): TGTGCCAGCAGCGGACAGAATCCCAATCAGCCCCAGCATTTT. It specifies CASSGQNPNQPQHF.

This clonotype was counted many times. V and J are TRBV11-2 and TRBJ2-2, with TRBD1 identical over 7 bases. This CDR3 has 15 amino acids. CDR1 SGHAT and CDR2 FQNNGV come from the germline V gene. Germline trimming cut 5 bases from V and 2 bases from J; bases unmatched to any gene: 5. CDR3 DNA: TGTGCCAGCAGCGTGACAGGGTTCAACACCGGGGAGCTGTTTTTT. It yields the protein CASSVTGFNTGELFF.

This clonotype was detected ten times or more. J is TRBJ1-1 and V is TRBV20-1; D gene ambiguous. Trimming cost V 0 bases and J 4 bases, with 15 bases left between them. Germline CDR1 DFQATT, CDR2 SNEGSKA (reference sequence). CDR3 length: 15 residues. The CDR3 bases are TGCAGTGCTAGAGATGCCCAGGCTGGGAGCACTGAAGCTTTCTTT. Encoded protein: CSARDAQAGSTEAFF.

This clonotype occurred a few times. The chain links TRBV30 to TRBJ1-1, with 9 nucleotides matching TRBD1. This CDR3 region has 13 residues. Germline V gives CDR1 GTSNPN, CDR2 SVGIG (reference sequence). J lost 11 bases, V lost 1 base, and 8 bases had no gene match. DNA of the CDR3: TGTGCCTGGAGTGCGGACAGGGGAAGGGATGCTTTCTTT. Translation: CAWSADRGRDAFF.

This clonotype was picked up many times. The rearrangement links TRBV20-1 to TRBJ2-7; 10 bases map to TRBD1. V trimming: 0 bases; J trimming: 5 bases; junction bases outside the gene matches: 7. The CDR3 extends over 15 amino acids. Looked up from germline, CDR1 is DFQATT and CDR2 is SNEGSKA (reference sequence). The CDR3 protein is CSAREGQGIKDEQYF. CDR3 nucleotide sequence: TGCAGTGCTAGAGAGGGACAGGGGATCAAGGACGAGCAGTACTTC.

In this sample, this clonotype turned up many times. This chain uses TRBV6-1 with TRBJ2-2; D remains unclear. V was pared by 8 bases and J by 0 bases, with 10 bases between. The CDR3 length is 14 residues. Germline loops: CDR1 MNHNS, CDR2 SASEGT. The CDR3 DNA reads as TGTGCCAGCGTTCGGAGCGCGAACACCGGGGAGCTGTTTTTT. Protein: CASVRSANTGELFF.

In this sample, this clonotype turned up a few times. V and J are TRBV20-1 and TRBJ2-2; 14 bases are a match to TRBD2. CDR1 DFQATT and CDR2 SNEGSKA come from the germline V gene (reference sequence). The CDR3 has 17 amino acids. J lost 4 bases, V lost 3 bases, and 7 bases had no gene match. The CDR3 region has the DNA TGCAGTGCTAGTGAAGGGACTAGCGGGAGCGGCACCGGGGAGCTGTTTTTT. This translates into CSASEGTSGSGTGELFF.

The gene calls are TRBV27 and TRBJ2-7; 14 bases line up with TRBD2. Trimming at V came to 0 bases and at J to 3 bases, leaving 4 bases not matched to a gene. Looked up from germline, CDR1 is MNHEY and CDR2 is SMNVEV (reference sequence). The CDR3 has 17 amino acids. The CDR3 DNA reads TGTGCCAGCAGTTTATCTATTGGGACTAGCGGGAGCTACGAGCAGTACTTC. Translating gives CASSLSIGTSGSYEQYF.

The rearrangement uses TRBV11-2 and TRBJ2-3; D unresolved. The V gene's germline CDR1 is SGHAT and CDR2 FQNNGV. CDR3 length: 15 residues. V was cut by 5 bases and J by 2 bases, with 14 bases left in between. As DNA, the CDR3 is TGTGCCAGCAGCCTCTTCTGGGGAATCACAGATACGCAGTATTTT. Translation: CASSLFWGITDTQYF.

This clonotype was counted many times. V is TRBV11-2 and J is TRBJ2-1; 8 bases are a match to TRBD2. Germline loops: CDR1 SGHAT, CDR2 FQNNGV. V gave up 3 bases and J gave up 9 bases; unmatched junction bases: 7. CDR3 size: 14 residues. CDR3: CASSFGRGGSEQFF. The CDR3 nucleotides read TGTGCCAGCAGCTTCGGGAGGGGTGGTAGTGAGCAGTTCTTC.

This clonotype was seen many times. This chain links TRBV11-1 with TRBJ1-3; D might be TRBD1 (5 bases). Germline lookup yields CDR1 SGHAT and CDR2 FQDESV (reference sequence). V lost 2 bases and J lost 8, with 16 bases in between. The CDR3 spans 15 residues. CDR3 nucleotides: TGTGCCAGCAGCTTATCTTTTCCAGGGCTTGACACCATATATTTT. It translates to CASSLSFPGLDTIYF.

This clonotype was counted a few times. A much larger clone lies one base from this, so it may be a read error. The chain has TRBV28 and TRBJ1-1; no clear D. Per germline, CDR1 MDHEN and CDR2 SYDVKM. This CDR3 comprises 14 residues. The CDR3 reads CVSIPNRINTEAFF. CDR3 bases: TGTGTCAGCATCCCGAACAGAATCAACACTGAAGCTTTCTTT.

The rearrangement uses TRBV11-2 and TRBJ2-5; 8 bases fit TRBD1. Germline lookup yields CDR1 SGHAT and CDR2 FQNNGV. CDR3 size: 14 residues. Trimming removed 7 bases from V and 2 bases from J; junction bases left unmatched: 6. CDR3 in amino acids: CASNRGNTQETQYF. The CDR3 DNA follows: TGTGCCAGCAACAGGGGGAATACTCAAGAGACCCAGTACTTC.

This clonotype showed up just a few times. The rearrangement links TRBV5-1 to TRBJ2-5; 7 nucleotides line up with TRBD2. V gave up 1 base and J gave up 2 bases; unmatched junction bases: 2. Germline V CDR1 and CDR2: SGHRS, YFSETQ. The length of the CDR3 is 14 residues. The CDR3 region has the DNA TGCGCCAGCAGCTTGTTGGGGGGGCAAGAGACCCAGTACTTC. This translates into CASSLLGGQETQYF. Full variable domain (rest looked up from reference TRBV5-1 and TRBJ2-5): KAGVTQTPRYLIKTRGQQVTLSCSPISGHRSVSWYQQTPGQGLQFLFEYFSETQRNKGNFPGRFSGRQFSNSRSEMNVSTLELGDSALYLCASSLLGGQETQYFGPGTRLLVL.